The present T cell receptor (beta chain) was sequenced within a study of ipilimumab plus nivolumab after autologous stem cell transplantation. Study summary: Median doses per patient: 4 or 5 ipilimumab, under ten nivolumab. Myeloma cases were transplant-naive high-risk or relapsed within 3 years post first autologous transplant.

Deletions cut 5 bases from V and 6 bases from J, with 14 bases between. The CDR3 covers 13 residues. The germline gives CDR1 SNHLY, CDR2 FYNNEI. The repertoire was sequenced with immunoSEQ multiplex PCR; TCRdb's copy has only in-frame clones and lacks some. The sample lists 10,000 to 15,000 clones, around 75% occurring once. This clone is deemed medium-sized (0.01 to 0.1%). Patients received nivolumab 3 mg/kg at weeks 1, 4, 7, 10, then fortnightly to week 26. The V and J genes are TRBV2 and TRBJ2-7, with D maybe TRBD1 (6 bases). The source of this sequence is a male donor with multiple myeloma. The specimen was PBMCs, collected in a trial of ipilimumab plus nivolumab as post-transplant consolidation. The CDR3 reads CASSMTGGLEQYF. In DNA, the CDR3 is TGTGCCAGCAGTATGACAGGAGGCCTCGAGCAGTACTTC.